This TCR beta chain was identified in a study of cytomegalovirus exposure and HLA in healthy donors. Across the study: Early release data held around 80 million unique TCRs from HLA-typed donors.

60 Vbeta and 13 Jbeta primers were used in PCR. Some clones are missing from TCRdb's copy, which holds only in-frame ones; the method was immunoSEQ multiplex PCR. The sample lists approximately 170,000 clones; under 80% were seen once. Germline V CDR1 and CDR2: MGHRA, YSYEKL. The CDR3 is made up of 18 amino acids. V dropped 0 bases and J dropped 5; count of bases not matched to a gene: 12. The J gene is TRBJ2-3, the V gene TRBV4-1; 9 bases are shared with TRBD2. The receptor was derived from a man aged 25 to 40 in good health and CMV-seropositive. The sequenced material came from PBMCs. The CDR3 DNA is TGCGCCAGCAGCCAAGATTTGTCCGGCGGGGGGGCCAAAGATACGCAGTATTTT. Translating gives CASSQDLSGGGAKDTQYF.